This T cell receptor beta chain is drawn from a study of blood T cells in healthy people across ages. Donors ranged from about 6 to 95 years old and were healthy Caucasians in Russia. Extraction of total RNA produced a minimum of 5.5 micrograms from each sample. With regard to this clonotype: Its antigen is as yet unknown.

Study outcomes and limitations: Across the age range, TCR beta diversity per million T cells fell in a roughly linear way. It was found that TCR beta diversity correlated strongly with the percentage of naive T cells.

This CDR3 spans 12 amino acids. The germline V and J ends were trimmed by 5 bases and 12 bases, with 14 bases remaining between them. Germline assignment: CDR1 MNHEY and CDR2 SVGEGT. The use of a sample-barcoded 5' primer and a J-beta primer mix characterized a second PCR of roughly 7 to 11 cycles. In TCRdb, the 5' RACE reads were re-called with MiXCR into one record per CDR3 protein. The sample holds 1,800,000 or so distinct CDR3 sequences, about two fifths seen once. The clonotype was recovered from a human donor in good health. Sequenced sample: blood. The gene calls are TRBV6-2 or TRBV6-3 and TRBJ2-1; the D is unclear. The CDR3 protein is CASSRLNNGQFF. For the CDR3, the DNA is TGTGCCAGCAGTCGACTGAACAACGGGCAGTTCTTC.